One sample yielded the 15 T cell receptor beta chains listed below, sequenced in a study of blood T cell repertoires in COVID-19. Profiling relied on immunoSEQ multiplex PCR, and the TCRdb table lists in-frame clones only, not all of them. The sample carries 150,000 to 200,000 clones, approximately 81% recorded once. Sequences were obtained from peripheral blood. The receptors stem from a woman in her 70s with COVID-19, enrolled during active disease.

The V and J genes are TRBV6-4 and TRBJ1-4, with D perhaps TRBD1 (5 bases). V was trimmed by 0 bases and J by 4 bases, leaving 12 bases between them. Germline V CDR1 and CDR2: MRHNA, SNTAGT. The CDR3 consists of 16 residues. The CDR3 protein is CASSDSGPAHNEKLFF. The DNA for the CDR3 is TGTGCCAGCAGTGACTCGGGGCCGGCACATAATGAAAAACTGTTTTTT.

The J gene is TRBJ2-2, the V gene TRBV28, with a tentative D call TRBD1 (6 bases). Germline-derived CDR1 and CDR2 are MDHEN and SYDVKM. The CDR3 is 14 residues long. V lost 1 base to trimming and J lost 5 bases, with 8 bases between them. The chain's CDR3 is CASSLSRGTGELFF. The DNA of the CDR3 is TGTGCCAGCAGTTTATCCAGGGGAACCGGGGAGCTGTTTTTT.

A few counts support this clone. The junction does not match germline at one end; this may be a read error. The J gene is TRBJ2-5, the V gene TRBV5-8; D is perhaps TRBD1 (6 bases). Germline-derived CDR1 and CDR2 are SGHTS and YDEGEE. This CDR3 spans 13 amino acids. In nucleotides, the CDR3 is TGTGCCAGCGGCTTTCAGGGGAGCGAGACCCAGTACTTC. This sequence encodes CASGFQGSETQYF.

The count of this clone is one. The chain employs TRBV19 and TRBJ2-7, with D perhaps matching TRBD1 (6 bases). The CDR3 has 14 amino acids. With 0 bases removed from V and 4 bases from J, the gap between germline ends came to 10 bases. Looked up from germline, CDR1 is LNHDA and CDR2 is SQIVND (reference sequence). The CDR3 sequence is CASSIEIRGYEQYF. The CDR3 region has the DNA TGTGCCAGTAGTATAGAGATCAGGGGTTACGAGCAGTACTTC.

This chain joins TRBV7-2 and TRBJ2-7; D unclear. The germline CDR1 and CDR2 sequences are SGHTA and FQGNSA. Trimming removed 2 bases at V and 7 bases at J, with 6 bases between. This CDR3 has 11 amino acids. CDR3 amino acids: CASSLSAEQYV. For the CDR3, the DNA is TGTGCCAGCAGCTTAAGCGCTGAGCAGTACGTC.

This chain uses TRBV28 with TRBJ2-3, with 8 nucleotides matching TRBD2. The germline gives CDR1 MDHEN, CDR2 SYDVKM. The V segment lost 2 bases and the J segment 6 bases; nucleotides outside the gene matches: 4. The CDR3 runs to 14 residues. As DNA, the CDR3 is TGTGCCAGCAGTTTACGGGGGGGCCCCGATACGCAGTATTTT. This encodes CASSLRGGPDTQYF.

The rearrangement links TRBV3-1 (or the pseudogene TRBV3-2) to TRBJ2-2; the match to TRBD2 covers 11 bases. CDR3 size: 17 residues. With 4 bases clipped from V and 7 bases from J, the junction kept 11 bases outside the gene matches. Germline V gives CDR1 LGHDT, CDR2 YNNKEL (reference sequence). CDR3 sequence: CASSLETSGGLNGELFF. CDR3 DNA sequence: TGTGCCAGCAGCCTAGAAACTAGCGGGGGATTGAACGGGGAGCTGTTTTTT.

The chain combines TRBV27 with TRBJ2-1; 9 nucleotides agree with TRBD2. CDR1 and CDR2 from the germline V gene are MNHEY and SMNVEV (reference sequence). Trimming removed 11 bases from V and 5 bases from J; junction bases left unmatched: 7. The CDR3 runs 13 residues. CDR3: CAVKAGGNNEQFF. The CDR3 DNA sequence: TGTGCCGTCAAGGCGGGAGGGAACAATGAGCAGTTCTTC.

The V call is TRBV18, the J call TRBJ2-7; D might be TRBD2 (5 bases). V was trimmed by 6 bases and J by 1 base, leaving 10 bases between them. This CDR3 has 13 residues. Germline assignment: CDR1 KGHSH and CDR2 LQKENI. The CDR3 is CASSPTSSYEQYF. The CDR3 region has the DNA TGTGCCAGCTCGCCCACTAGTTCCTACGAGCAGTACTTC.

This clone was found once. The chain uses TRBV10-3 and TRBJ2-5, with 8 bases lining up with TRBD1. Germline CDR1 is ENHRY and CDR2 is SYGVKD. The V and J ends lost 2 bases and 4 bases, in that order; junction bases with no gene match: 3. The CDR3 contains 14 residues. The CDR3 DNA reads as TGTGCCATCAGTGAGAGACAGGGGTTAGAGACCCAGTACTTC. Its translation: CAISERQGLETQYF.

V usage is TRBV24-1 and J usage is TRBJ2-1, with 7 nucleotides matching TRBD2. The CDR3 has 14 amino acids. V shed 10 bases and J 8 bases; nucleotides not matched to a gene: 13. Germline CDR1 and CDR2: KGHDR and SFDVKD. In DNA form, the CDR3 reads TGTGCCACATCGGGGGGACCGACACTCGATGAGCAGTTCTTC. This sequence encodes CATSGGPTLDEQFF.

This chain uses TRBV7-9 with TRBJ2-7; 10 bases are a match to TRBD1. The V gene end was trimmed by 3 bases and the J gene end by 4 bases; junction bases not matched to a gene: 6. There are 15 residues in the CDR3. Germline V lookup: CDR1 SEHNR, CDR2 FQNEAQ (reference sequence). DNA of the CDR3: TGTGCCAGCAGCTTCCCGGGACAGGGGAGGTACGAGCAGTACTTC. This codes for CASSFPGQGRYEQYF.

The chain has TRBV7-9 and TRBJ2-2; tentatively, D is TRBD2 (7 bases). Deletions cut 6 bases from V and 1 base from J, with 12 bases between. The V gene's germline CDR1 is SEHNR and CDR2 FQNEAQ (reference sequence). The CDR3 length is 15 residues. DNA of the CDR3: TGTGCCAGCAGGGGCGGGGGCCAGAACACCGGGGAGCTGTTTTTT. Encoded protein: CASRGGGQNTGELFF.

This chain uses TRBV13 with TRBJ1-1; D not resolved. This CDR3 comprises 16 residues. Trimming pared 1 base from V and 2 bases from J, leaving 14 bases between. CDR1 and CDR2 (germline): PRHDT, FYEKMQ (reference sequence). Written as DNA, the CDR3 is TGTGCCAGCAGCTTAGTCCTCCCGACTGCCAACACTGAAGCTTTCTTT. As protein: CASSLVLPTANTEAFF.

The chain employs TRBV28 and TRBJ1-4; TRBD1 aligns across 7 bases. The CDR3 consists of 13 residues. Per germline, CDR1 MDHEN and CDR2 SYDVKM. V was pared by 3 bases and J by 8 bases, with 3 bases of the junction left unmatched. The CDR3: CASSFSGQEKLFF. As DNA, the CDR3 is TGTGCCAGCAGTTTTTCGGGACAGGAAAAACTGTTTTTT. Full variable domain (rest looked up from reference TRBV28 and TRBJ1-4): DVKVTQSSRYLVKRTGEKVFLECVQDMDHENMFWYRQDPGLGLRLIYFSYDVKMKEKGDIPEGYSVSREKKERFSLILESASTNQTSMYLCASSFSGQEKLFFGSGTQLSVL.